The 2 T cell receptor beta chains presented below share a single source sample, sequenced in a study of blood T cell repertoires in COVID-19. Clones were sequenced by immunoSEQ multiplex PCR, and TCRdb holds only the in-frame ones, with some missing. The sample includes 70,000 to 100,000 clones, 90% of them seen just once. Sequenced: peripheral blood. The receptors shown here come from an elderly woman with active or convalescent COVID-19.

This chain joins TRBV10-1 and TRBJ2-3; D not certain. Deletions cut 2 bases from V and 6 bases from J, with 9 bases between. The CDR3 has 13 amino acids. Germline V CDR1 and CDR2: WNHNN, SYGVQD (reference sequence). CDR3 sequence (DNA): TGCGCCAGCAGTGAGACATCTAGGGATACGCAGTATTTT. This sequence encodes CASSETSRDTQYF.

The gene calls are TRBV2 and TRBJ1-5; D is uncertain. Trimming removed 5 bases at V and 8 bases at J, with 13 bases between. The CDR3 extends over 13 amino acids. The V gene's germline CDR1 is SNHLY and CDR2 FYNNEI. This chain's CDR3 is CASSYSRSEPQHF. CDR3 nucleotides: TGTGCCAGCAGTTACTCCCGCTCGGAGCCCCAGCATTTT.